Presented here are 28 T cell receptor beta chains from one specimen sequenced in a study of blood T cells in healthy people across ages (dated by TCRdb to between 2015 and 2017). The method behind the library was 5' RACE. These reads were obtained on an Illumina HiSeq 2500. A second PCR of about 7 to 12 cycles was run with a J-beta primer mix and a sample-barcoded 5' primer. TCRdb took the public reads, trimmed them with fastp at Q25, ran MiXCR for clone calling and kept in-frame beta chains. Rows matching on CDR3 protein sequence are summarized as one entry with the most common DNA and genes. For this sample there are about 1.1 million distinct CDR3 sequences; 35% to 40% appear just once. About an eighth of the sample is taken by the ten largest. The source material was blood. These receptors came from a man in his late teens or twenties in good health.

This clonotype was observed a few times. V gene TRBV20-1 combines with J gene TRBJ2-1; the D gene is possibly TRBD1 (5 bases). CDR1 and CDR2 from the germline V gene are DFQATT and SNEGSKA (reference sequence). V lost 0 bases, J lost 3 bases, and 12 bases lay in between. The CDR3 is made up of 15 amino acids. CDR3 region: CSARDQGGDYNEQFF. The CDR3 DNA reads TGCAGTGCTAGAGATCAGGGCGGAGACTACAATGAGCAGTTCTTC.

CDR3 DNA: TGCGCCAGCAGCTTGTATGTCTCGGGGAATGAGCAGTACTTC. It translates to CASSLYVSGNEQYF. This sequence joins TRBV5-1 and TRBJ2-7; possible D gene TRBD2, 5 bases. V lost 1 base and J 7 bases, leaving 15 bases between the germline ends. The germline V gene encodes CDR1 SGHRS and CDR2 YFSETQ. This CDR3 has 14 residues.

The genes are TRBV7-9 and TRBJ2-3; TRBD2 is a possible D gene (6 bases). Germline V gene data show CDR1 as SEHNR and CDR2 as FQNEAQ (reference sequence). This CDR3 is 14 amino acids long. Trimming shortened V by 4 bases and J by 3 bases, and 11 bases separated the two germline ends. The CDR3 region has the DNA TGTGCCAGCAGCTCCCCGGGGAGGACAGATACGCAGTATTTT. Its translation: CASSSPGRTDTQYF.

The table lists this clonotype with a few counts. This sequence joins TRBV28 and TRBJ1-5, with TRBD1 as a possible D gene (6 bases). CDR3 length equals 16 residues. Germline CDR1 reads MDHEN; CDR2 reads SYDVKM. V dropped 6 bases and J dropped 4 bases, with 19 bases sitting between them. CDR3 coding DNA: TGTGCCAGCAGGGGGGCGGCACAGCGCCTAAATCAGCCCCAGCATTTT. Protein: CASRGAAQRLNQPQHF.

The chain uses TRBV20-1 and TRBJ1-2, with a possible D match to TRBD1 (6 bases). Deletions cut 1 base from V and 2 bases from J, with 17 bases between. The germline V gene has CDR1 DFQATT and CDR2 SNEGSKA (reference sequence). The CDR3 length is 16 residues. CDR3 loop: CSARGDGGGLNYGYTF. The CDR3 DNA reads as TGCAGTGCTAGAGGGGACGGCGGGGGGCTCAACTATGGCTACACCTTC.

This clonotype was detected many times. CDR3 sequence (DNA): TGCGCCAGCAGCCTTTTCCAGGGTTACGAGCAGTACTTC. It translates to CASSLFQGYEQYF. V and J are TRBV4-1 and TRBJ2-7; weak D call: TRBD1 (5 bases). V shed 4 bases and J shed 4 bases, with 11 bases lying between them. This CDR3 is built from 13 residues. Looked up from germline, CDR1 is MGHRA and CDR2 is YSYEKL.

The chain recombines TRBV4-3 with TRBJ1-2; no clear D. Germline values: CDR1 LGHNA, CDR2 YSLEER. V lost 4 bases to trimming and J lost 2 bases, with 14 bases between them. The CDR3 covers 15 residues. CDR3 in amino acids: CASSLNSDFNYGYTF. CDR3 coding DNA: TGCGCCAGCAGCCTGAACAGCGATTTCAACTATGGCTACACCTTC.

This clonotype has more than one count but fewer than ten. The V gene is TRBV27, the J gene TRBJ2-2; D is perhaps TRBD2 (5 bases). Trimming pared 5 bases from V and 3 bases from J, leaving 16 bases between. Germline CDR1 MNHEY, CDR2 SMNVEV (reference sequence). The CDR3 contains 16 residues. CDR3 bases: TGTGCCAGCAGTCCCCCACTAGGGATAGACACCGGGGAGCTGTTTTTT. Its protein product is CASSPPLGIDTGELFF.

There are a few counts of this clonotype. This chain joins TRBV9 and TRBJ2-3; 7 bases map to TRBD1. Germline V gene sequence: CDR1 SGDLS, CDR2 YYNGEE. The CDR3 loop spans 14 amino acids. Trimming removed 0 bases from V and 5 bases from J; junction bases left unmatched: 3. CDR3 nucleotide sequence: TGTGCCAGCAGCGTAGGGGACAGCCGAGATACGCAGTATTTT. Residues: CASSVGDSRDTQYF.

This clonotype was seen only a few times. A read error may account for a junction end that differs from germline. This chain connects TRBV10-3 to TRBJ1-6, with D maybe TRBD1 (5 bases). The CDR3 totals 13 residues. Germline V gene lookup returns CDR1 ENHRY and CDR2 SYGVKD. For the CDR3, the DNA is TGTGCCATCAGTGAGTCCAGGGATTCACCCCCCCACTTT. Amino acid sequence: CAISESRDSPPHF.

In its sample, this clonotype was seen once. The chain recombines TRBV4-2 with TRBJ1-4; 10 nucleotides agree with TRBD1. The ends lost 3 bases at V and 2 bases at J; junction bases unmatched: 3. The CDR3 loop spans 16 amino acids. Germline V lookup: CDR1 LGHNA, CDR2 YNFKEQ. Written as DNA, the CDR3 is TGTGCCAGCAGCCAGCCGGGACAGGGGACTAATGAAAAACTGTTTTTT. It is translated as CASSQPGQGTNEKLFF.

The chain recombines TRBV7-2 with TRBJ1-1; D not resolved. The CDR3 spans 14 residues. Per the germline V gene, CDR1 is SGHTA and CDR2 is FQGNSA. With 2 bases removed from V and 2 bases from J, the gap between germline ends came to 9 bases. The CDR3 nucleotides are TGTGCCAGCAGCTTATACGGGGTAAACACTGAAGCTTTCTTT. Its protein is CASSLYGVNTEAFF.

This clonotype was counted many times. The chain is built from TRBV12-3 or TRBV12-4 and TRBJ2-3; the match to TRBD1 covers 7 bases. The CDR3 totals 17 residues. Trimming removed 8 bases from V and 3 bases from J; junction bases left unmatched: 17. The CDR3 protein is CASGLPHSDRVTDTQYF. The CDR3 nucleotides read TGTGCCAGCGGTCTACCCCACTCTGACAGGGTAACAGATACGCAGTATTTT.

The chain uses TRBV5-1 and TRBJ1-4; D unclear. The CDR3 covers 11 residues. V lost 0 bases and J lost 14, with 8 bases in between. Germline CDR1 SGHRS, CDR2 YFSETQ. This chain's CDR3 is CASSLDGPLFF. CDR3 in DNA: TGCGCCAGCAGCTTGGACGGCCCGCTGTTTTTT.

The gene calls are TRBV7-2 and TRBJ1-4, with 7 bases lining up with TRBD1. CDR1 and CDR2 from the germline V gene are SGHTA and FQGNSA. CDR3 length equals 16 residues. J gave up 4 bases and V 7 bases, and 12 bases lay outside the gene matches. The CDR3 region has the DNA TGTGCCAGCACCGCGGACAGGATTGGTGGTAATGAAAAACTGTTTTTT. Protein product: CASTADRIGGNEKLFF.

A remark on this clonotype: Compared with germline, one end of the junction differs, possibly owing to a read error. This chain joins TRBV12-3 or TRBV12-4 and TRBJ1-5; 7 bases align to TRBD1. This CDR3 is 15 amino acids long. In DNA, the CDR3 is TGTGCCAGCGGTTTCCACAGGGGTAACAATCAGCCCCAGCATTTT. Protein product: CASGFHRGNNQPQHF.

V and J are TRBV9 and TRBJ1-2; possibly TRBD1 for D (5 bases). Germline CDR1 reads SGDLS; CDR2 reads YYNGEE. CDR3 length equals 14 residues. Trimming removed 7 bases from V and 3 bases from J, with 16 bases in between. This CDR3 is CASHDGGNHYGYTF. Here the CDR3 DNA reads TGTGCCAGCCATGATGGGGGGAATCACTATGGCTACACCTTC.

The chain recombines TRBV7-9 with TRBJ1-2; the D gene is possibly TRBD1 (5 bases). Germline CDR1 reads SEHNR; CDR2 reads FQNEAQ (reference sequence). Trimming stripped 3 bases from V and 10 bases from J, with 18 bases between. CDR3 length: 14 amino acids. In DNA form, the CDR3 reads TGTGCCAGCAGCTTTCCAGGGACCCCAACCGCCTACACCTTC. It translates to CASSFPGTPTAYTF.

This clonotype turned up a few times. The chain has TRBV6-2 or TRBV6-3 and TRBJ1-5, with D unclear. In germline, CDR1 is MNHEY, CDR2 SVGEGT. V shed 5 bases and J shed 3 bases, with 14 bases lying between them. This CDR3 comprises 15 residues. The CDR3: CASSMSVLSNQPQHF. The CDR3 region has the DNA TGTGCCAGCAGTATGTCGGTTCTCTCCAATCAGCCCCAGCATTTT.

This chain uses TRBV5-5 with TRBJ1-5; D gene unclear. Germline V gene lookup returns CDR1 SGHKS and CDR2 YYEKEE (reference sequence). The CDR3 is 14 residues long. Trimming pared 0 bases from V and 11 bases from J, leaving 15 bases between. The CDR3 here is CASSLVPGSMAQHF. CDR3 DNA sequence: TGTGCCAGCAGCTTGGTACCGGGGAGTATGGCCCAGCATTTT.

The gene calls are TRBV15 and TRBJ2-1; 9 nucleotides match TRBD1. The CDR3 covers 16 residues. V lost 2 bases and J lost 2; bases outside the gene matches: 4. Germline lookup yields CDR1 LNHNV and CDR2 YYDKDF (reference sequence). The CDR3 nucleotides are TGTGCCACCAGCAGAAGGACAGGGGAGGCCTACAATGAGCAGTTCTTC. The encoded protein is CATSRRTGEAYNEQFF.

The rearrangement links TRBV20-1 to TRBJ1-1; tentatively, D is TRBD1 (6 bases). This CDR3 contains 14 residues. Trimming stripped 0 bases from V and 1 base from J, with 9 bases between. In germline, CDR1 is DFQATT, CDR2 SNEGSKA (reference sequence). The DNA of the CDR3 is TGCAGTGCTAGAGATATAGGGGGGAACACTGAAGCTTTCTTT. This encodes CSARDIGGNTEAFF.

The chain uses TRBV27 and TRBJ1-4; 8 bases are shared with TRBD1. J lost 9 bases, V lost 6 bases, and 12 bases had no gene match. The V gene's germline CDR1 is MNHEY and CDR2 SMNVEV (reference sequence). The CDR3 sequence is 15 residues long. The CDR3 coding sequence is TGTGCCAGCAGGGGTAGGACAGGGAACTCCCAAAAACTGTTTTTT. It encodes CASRGRTGNSQKLFF.

This clonotype turned up a few times. The genes are TRBV16 and TRBJ1-1; 7 nucleotides match TRBD1. V was clipped by 4 bases and J by 4 bases; unmatched bases: 9. Germline lookup yields CDR1 KGHSY and CDR2 FQNENV. The CDR3 is 15 residues long. The DNA for the CDR3 is TGTGCCAGCAGCCGGCTGGGACAGTTGGGCACTGAAGCTTTCTTT. This codes for CASSRLGQLGTEAFF.

The rearrangement joins TRBV12-5 to TRBJ2-1; weak D call: TRBD1 (7 bases). Germline V gene data show CDR1 as LGHNT and CDR2 as FRNRAP. The length of the CDR3 is 13 residues. V was trimmed by 7 bases and J by 10 bases, leaving 17 bases between them. The CDR3 sequence: CASAPGGTREQFF. The CDR3 DNA is TGTGCTAGTGCCCCAGGGGGGACGAGGGAGCAGTTCTTC. The variable domain in full, with the rest retrieved from reference TRBV12-5 and TRBJ2-1, is DARVTQTPRHKVTEMGQEVTMRCQPILGHNTVFWYRQTMMQGLELLAYFRNRAPLDDSGMPKDRFSAEMPDATLATLKIQPSEPRDSAVYFCASAPGGTREQFFGPGTRLTVL.

V gene TRBV7-2 combines with J gene TRBJ1-5; no firm D call. From germline, CDR1 is SGHTA and CDR2 FQGNSA. The CDR3 loop spans 15 amino acids. V was cut by 2 bases and J by 2 bases, with 10 bases left in between. In nucleotides, the CDR3 is TGTGCCAGCAGCTTATCGGGAGTGGGCAATCAGCCCCAGCATTTT. Encoded protein: CASSLSGVGNQPQHF.

A word on this clonotype: Possible read error: a much larger clone is one base away. This rearrangement joins TRBV4-3 to TRBJ1-2; D might be TRBD1 (5 bases). Germline values: CDR1 LGHNA, CDR2 YSLEER. The CDR3 length is 14 residues. CDR3 bases: TGCGCCAGCAGCCAAGATTTATCAGGGAGAGGCTACATCTTC. This translates into CASSQDLSGRGYIF.

This clonotype was seen only a few times. This chain joins TRBV9 and TRBJ1-4, with D perhaps TRBD1 (6 bases). There are 15 residues in the CDR3. Germline loops: CDR1 SGDLS, CDR2 YYNGEE. Trimming removed 4 bases at V and 7 bases at J, with 17 bases between. This CDR3 is CASSPRDKAGEKLFF. Written as DNA, the CDR3 is TGTGCCAGCAGCCCCCGGGACAAGGCGGGTGAAAAACTGTTTTTT.